Listed here is a single T cell receptor (beta chain). Per germline, CDR1 MNHEY and CDR2 SVGAGI. The V end lost 7 bases, the J end lost 2 bases, and 9 bases lay between the germline ends. The CDR3 length is 14 residues. The sample originates from a study of blood T cell repertoires in COVID-19. Sequenced by immunoSEQ multiplex PCR; TCRdb stores in-frame clones only, minus some. Among under 300,000 clones listed, over 65% were seen once. The source is a woman of 80 years or more with acute or convalescent COVID-19. Material: peripheral blood. The rearrangement uses TRBV6-5 and TRBJ2-6; D uncertain. CDR3: CASTLNTGANVLTF. In DNA form, the CDR3 reads TGTGCCAGCACCCTTAACACTGGGGCCAACGTCCTGACTTTC.